Listed here are 20 T cell receptor beta chains from one sample, sequenced in a study of shared clonotypes between healthy human individuals. Naive CD8 cells lacked CD45RO, underwent positive selection for CCR7 and left out terminally differentiated effector memory CD45RA+ cells. The method was immunoSEQ multiplex PCR; TCRdb's version includes in-frame clones alone and lacks a portion of them. The sample has more than 2 million clones, about 95% seen once. What was sequenced was naive CD8+ T cells sorted from blood. The receptors originated from a young man in good health.

J is TRBJ2-7 and V is TRBV5-1; weak D call: TRBD1 (6 bases). V lost 0 bases and J lost 5, with 18 bases in between. The CDR3 sequence is 16 residues long. The germline V gene has CDR1 SGHRS and CDR2 YFSETQ. CDR3 amino acids: CASSLGYGEGDHEQYF. The CDR3 DNA follows: TGCGCCAGCAGCTTGGGTTATGGAGAGGGGGACCACGAGCAGTACTTC.

Notes on this clone: Distinct nucleotide sequences in the sample also encode this CDR3. V and J are TRBV19 and TRBJ1-3; no clear D gene. Looked up from germline, CDR1 is LNHDA and CDR2 is SQIVND (reference sequence). The CDR3 length is 14 residues. Trimming removed 1 base at V and 0 bases at J, with 4 bases between. The CDR3 here is CASSIGVSGNTIYF. DNA of the CDR3: TGTGCCAGTAGTATAGGGGTCTCTGGAAACACCATATATTTT.

The V and J genes are TRBV12-5 and TRBJ2-1, with D possibly matching TRBD1 (6 bases). V was clipped by 6 bases and J by 0 bases, with 15 bases between them. Germline loops: CDR1 LGHNT, CDR2 FRNRAP. The CDR3 loop spans 16 amino acids. The CDR3 DNA follows: TGTGCTAGTGGCGGGGACAATTGGAGCTCCTACAATGAGCAGTTCTTC. Its translation is CASGGDNWSSYNEQFF.

The rearrangement uses TRBV6-5 and TRBJ1-1; a possible D gene is TRBD1 (5 bases). Trimming took 8 bases from V and 0 from J, leaving 7 bases between them. There are 12 residues in the CDR3. Germline V lookup: CDR1 MNHEY, CDR2 SVGAGI. CDR3 coding DNA: TGTGCCAGCGGCAGGGTGAACACTGAAGCTTTCTTT. This gives the protein CASGRVNTEAFF.

The gene calls are TRBV23-1 and TRBJ2-4; D might be TRBD2 (6 bases). TRBV23-1 has ORF status, its function being uncertain. The CDR3 sequence is 13 residues long. Trimming removed 4 bases at V and 15 bases at J, with 19 bases between. The CDR3 region has the DNA TGCGCCAGCAGTCCGGGACTGCCCCGAGAAACGTACTTC. It translates to CASSPGLPRETYF.

To note about this clone: Other DNA sequences in this specimen translate into the identical CDR3. This chain connects TRBV27 to TRBJ2-7; 8 bases fit TRBD2. With 0 bases clipped from V and 1 base from J, the junction kept 2 bases outside the gene matches. Germline V lookup: CDR1 MNHEY, CDR2 SMNVEV (reference sequence). CDR3 size: 15 residues. CDR3 nucleotide sequence: TGTGCCAGCAGTTTATCAGCGGGAGCATCCTACGAGCAGTACTTC. It specifies CASSLSAGASYEQYF.

The chain links TRBV28 to TRBJ2-5, with D unclear. Germline V gene sequence: CDR1 MDHEN, CDR2 SYDVKM. This CDR3 is 15 amino acids long. Trimming stripped 3 bases from V and 0 bases from J, with 11 bases between. CDR3 bases: TGTGCCAGCAGTTTCCGGCAGGATTACCAAGAGACCCAGTACTTC. Translated, it gives CASSFRQDYQETQYF.

Only one count was recorded for this clone. The rearrangement links TRBV15 to TRBJ1-1; D may be TRBD1 (6 bases). Per germline, CDR1 LNHNV and CDR2 YYDKDF (reference sequence). V was clipped by 0 bases and J by 10 bases, with 15 bases between them. The CDR3 has 14 residues. The DNA of the CDR3 is TGTGCCACCAGCAGAGACGATAGGCAGACAGGAGCTTTCTTT. This gives the protein CATSRDDRQTGAFF.

The chain uses TRBV27 and TRBJ1-2; 7 positions agree with TRBD1. The CDR3 is made up of 17 amino acids. Germline values: CDR1 MNHEY, CDR2 SMNVEV (reference sequence). V lost 5 bases and J lost 9; bases outside the gene matches: 21. CDR3 sequence: CASSHNLLGQILGSYTF. The CDR3 region has the DNA TGTGCCAGCAGTCACAATCTCCTGGGACAGATCTTGGGAAGCTACACCTTC.

The V and J genes are TRBV4-1 and TRBJ2-3; unclear D gene. This CDR3 has 14 amino acids. Germline CDR1 MGHRA, CDR2 YSYEKL. Trimming removed 5 bases at V and 0 bases at J, with 9 bases between. CDR3 protein: CASSYEKSTDTQYF. CDR3 DNA: TGCGCCAGCAGCTACGAGAAGAGCACAGATACGCAGTATTTT.

The chain employs TRBV6-1 and TRBJ2-7; weak D call: TRBD1 (7 bases). This CDR3 is built from 17 residues. Trimming left V 3 bases short and J 3 bases short, with 21 bases between. Germline CDR1 reads MNHNS; CDR2 reads SASEGT. The CDR3 sequence: CASSDGAGGLPGYEQYF. CDR3 DNA: TGTGCCAGCAGTGATGGGGCAGGGGGACTCCCTGGCTACGAGCAGTACTTC.

The chain has TRBV2 and TRBJ1-5; the D gene is possibly TRBD1 (5 bases). The CDR3 contains 15 residues. V was cut by 6 bases and J by 3 bases, with 15 bases left in between. CDR1 is SNHLY and CDR2 is FYNNEI in the germline V gene. The CDR3 loop is CASRGEEYVNQPQHF. CDR3 nucleotides: TGTGCCAGCAGAGGGGAGGAGTACGTCAATCAGCCCCAGCATTTT.

The chain recombines TRBV7-6 with TRBJ2-2; D possibly corresponds to TRBD1 (6 bases). The CDR3 extends over 17 amino acids. Trimming removed 1 base at V and 5 bases at J, with 17 bases between. CDR1 is SGHVS, CDR2 FNYEAQ, per germline. CDR3 residues: CASSLDLMGARTGELFF. CDR3 coding DNA: TGTGCCAGCAGCTTAGACCTTATGGGGGCGAGGACCGGGGAGCTGTTTTTT.

With regard to this clone: Additional DNA sequences in this sample encode the identical CDR3. V is TRBV7-2 and J is TRBJ2-7, with D possibly TRBD1 on 6 matching bases. The V end lost 5 bases, the J end lost 3 bases, and 11 bases lay between the germline ends. The CDR3 is made up of 13 amino acids. Germline CDR1 reads SGHTA; CDR2 reads FQGNSA. In DNA, the CDR3 is TGTGCCAGCAGCCTATCACAGGGCTACGAGCAGTACTTC. Its translation is CASSLSQGYEQYF.

The chain joins TRBV5-1 to TRBJ2-7, with a weak D call TRBD2 (6 bases). V gave up 7 bases and J gave up 7 bases, with 21 bases separating them. The CDR3 has 14 amino acids. Germline assignment: CDR1 SGHRS and CDR2 YFSETQ. The CDR3 region is CASAPGTLQWEQYF. Written as DNA, the CDR3 is TGCGCCAGCGCCCCCGGGACTCTACAGTGGGAGCAGTACTTC.

The table lists this clone with a count of one. V and J are TRBV5-6 and TRBJ1-2; TRBD1 matches at 9 bases. Per the germline V gene, CDR1 is SGHDT and CDR2 is YYEEEE. The CDR3 is 14 residues long. V lost 0 bases to trimming and J lost 7 bases; unmatched junction nucleotides: 4. The CDR3 region has the DNA TGTGCCAGCAGCTTGGGAACAGGGGGCGTTGGCTACACCTTC. As protein: CASSLGTGGVGYTF.

The chain employs TRBV2 and TRBJ2-5; 10 bases match TRBD2. This CDR3 is built from 15 residues. CDR1 and CDR2 (germline): SNHLY, FYNNEI. J was trimmed by 4 bases and V by 11 bases; bases with no gene match: 13. Here the CDR3 reads CASTPGTSGIETQYF. As DNA, the CDR3 is TGTGCCTCGACCCCGGGAACTAGCGGGATAGAGACCCAGTACTTC. The full variable domain, its missing parts supplied by reference TRBV2 and TRBJ2-5, is EPEVTQTPSHQVTQMGQEVILRCVPISNHLYFYWYRQILGQKVEFLVSFYNNEISEKSEIFDDQFSVERPDGSNFTLKIRSTKLEDSAMYFCASTPGTSGIETQYFGPGTRLLVL.

Concerning this clone itself: One end of the junction varies from germline; a read error may be responsible. The genes are TRBV25-1 and TRBJ2-2; no definite D call. The CDR3 length is 14 residues. Per germline, CDR1 MGHDK and CDR2 SYGVNS. CDR3 nucleotide sequence: TGTGCCAGCAGTGTCTTAGGGAACGCCGGGGAGCTGTTTTTT. Its protein is CASSVLGNAGELFF. The full variable domain, completed using reference TRBV25-1 and TRBJ2-2, is EADIYQTPRYLVIGTGKKITLECSQTMGHDKMYWYQQDPGMELHLIHYSYGVNSTEKGDLSSESTVSRIRTEHFPLTLESARPSHTSQYLCASSVLGNAGELFFGEGSRLTVL.

V and J are TRBV4-1 and TRBJ2-5, with D possibly being TRBD1 (6 bases). Trimming pared 0 bases from V and 5 bases from J, leaving 22 bases between. The CDR3 runs 18 residues. Germline CDR1 reads MGHRA; CDR2 reads YSYEKL. The CDR3 coding sequence is TGCGCCAGCAGCCAAGACCCCGATATGGGGGCTAAGTGGGAGACCCAGTACTTC. It is translated as CASSQDPDMGAKWETQYF.

Only one count was recorded for this clone. The V call is TRBV5-4, the J call TRBJ2-7; possible D gene TRBD1, 5 bases. V was clipped by 4 bases and J by 6 bases, with 11 bases between them. CDR1 and CDR2 (germline): SGHNT, YYREEE (reference sequence). This CDR3 has 12 residues. Here the CDR3 DNA reads TGTGCCAGCAGCCCCGGACACGGCGAGCAGTACTTC. It codes for CASSPGHGEQYF.